This T cell receptor (beta chain) stems from a study of blood T cell repertoires in COVID-19. At the level of the study: PBMCs, B-cell-depleted T cells, or T cells were the source of the cDNA or gDNA that made up the material.

Here immunoSEQ multiplex PCR was the method, and the copy in TCRdb shows in-frame clones only, minus some. The sample consists of 250,000 or so clones, around 81% of them appearing once. The junction had 13 bases not matched to a gene; V was cut back by 4 bases and J by 6 bases. This CDR3 comprises 17 residues. Germline V CDR1 and CDR2: SGHDN, FVKESK. This receptor was taken from a man aged 25-45 years who had recovered from COVID-19. Sequences were obtained from peripheral blood. The rearrangement links TRBV14 to TRBJ2-7; the match to TRBD2 covers 12 bases. The CDR3 coding sequence is TGTGCCAGCAGCCCCAGGCTCGGACTAGCGGGGTTCAGCGAGCAGTACTTC. Encoded protein: CASSPRLGLAGFSEQYF.